This T cell receptor beta chain was profiled in a study of blood T cell repertoires in COVID-19. Overall study: Specimens from acute and convalescent COVID-19 originated in the United States, Italy and Spain. From T cells, B-cell-depleted T cells, or PBMCs came the material, which was cDNA or gDNA.

Per the original data handling: Reference gene primer amplification yielded estimated nucleated cell counts. The assay was immunoSEQ multiplex PCR, and TCRdb's table has in-frame clones only and misses some. The DNA was the basis for D and trimming; V, J and clone size are from that table. The table shows approximately 290,000 clones, with around 85% occurring only once. Recovered status applied to Cohort 3 donors who had two consecutive negative PCRs. It also applied to those with clearance or with symptom resolution. Trimming cost V 0 bases and J 4 bases, with 16 bases left between them. Germline assignment: CDR1 PRHDT and CDR2 FYEKMQ (reference sequence). The CDR3 covers 16 residues.

This TCR derives from a woman aged 30 to 39 who had recovered from COVID-19. The V and J genes are TRBV13 and TRBJ2-7; TRBD2 is a possible D gene (6 bases). The sequenced sample consisted of PBMCs or T cells enriched from blood (not recorded which). The CDR3 spells CASSLGRTGSRYEQYF. The CDR3 DNA reads TGTGCCAGCAGCTTAGGCCGCACCGGGAGTAGGTACGAGCAGTACTTC. The full variable domain, in which reference TRBV13 and TRBJ2-7 provide the parts outside the CDR3, is AAGVIQSPRHLIKEKRETATLKCYPIPRHDTVYWYQQGPGQDPQFLISFYEKMQSDKGSIPDRFSAQQFSDYHSELNMSSLELGDSALYFCASSLGRTGSRYEQYFGPGTRLTVT.